At least ten counts were recorded for the clone carrying this T cell receptor delta chain. This likely stems from a read error, as it lies one base from a far larger clone. Other DNA sequences of this sample code for an identical CDR3. Bulk repertoires came from Vgamma9/Vdelta2+ or Vdelta2-negative gammadelta T cells flow-sorted from PBMC. The entry originates in a study of γδ T cells in repeated Plasmodium falciparum infection. TCRdb reprocessed the multiplex PCR reads through CATT. The data show under 65,000 delta-chain clones, roughly 1.8% seen once. This CDR3 has 17 residues. Per the germline V gene, CDR1 is TSWWSYY and CDR2 is QGS.

This TCR came from a pool of human donors (malaria-infected and uninfected, not separated). The gene calls are TRDV1 and TRDJ1; 7 bases fit TRDD3. Material: gamma-delta T cells from blood. CDR3 sequence reads: CALGDPTRYGIPDKLIF. The DNA of the CDR3 is TGTGCCCTTGGGGATCCGACCCGCTACGGGATACCCGATAAACTCATCTTT.